The 15 T cell receptor beta chains given below trace back to one sample, sequenced in a study of CD8 T cells in Susac syndrome. Reverse transcription used roughly 0.45 to 1 ug RNA and random hexamers. One entry per CDR3 protein results from TCRdb running MiXCR on the immunoSEQ multiplex PCR reads. The sample contains roughly 250,000 distinct CDR3 sequences, roughly 95% of which appear only once. Material: CD4+ T cells from PBMCs. The receptors come from a human donor with Susac syndrome.

This clonotype was seen a single time. The chain links TRBV7-9 to TRBJ2-1; 9 bases align to TRBD1. Losses at the gene ends were 5 bases for V and 9 bases for J; bases not matched to a gene: 11. CDR1 is SEHNR, CDR2 FQNEAQ, per germline (reference sequence). CDR3 length: 15 amino acids. CDR3 amino acids: CASSVQGQGYSEQFF. As DNA, the CDR3 is TGTGCCAGCAGCGTACAAGGACAGGGGTATAGTGAGCAGTTCTTC.

This chain joins TRBV30 and TRBJ2-2, with D possibly called TRBD1 or TRBD2 (5 bases each). Germline values: CDR1 GTSNPN, CDR2 SVGIG (reference sequence). The ends were cut back, 2 bases at V and 7 bases at J, with 11 bases in the middle. The CDR3 is made up of 13 amino acids. CDR3 loop: CAWSRTGGGELFF. The CDR3 DNA follows: TGTGCCTGGAGTCGGACTGGGGGCGGGGAGCTGTTTTTT.

This chain uses TRBV18 with TRBJ2-1; perhaps TRBD2 as D (6 bases). CDR1 is KGHSH, CDR2 LQKENI, per germline. The CDR3 length is 14 residues. V lost 0 bases to trimming and J lost 6 bases, with 9 bases between them. The CDR3 DNA reads as TGTGCCAGCTCACCACCGGGACTCCCCAATGAGCAGTTCTTC. It yields the protein CASSPPGLPNEQFF.

The chain couples TRBV3-1 to TRBJ2-7; D possibly corresponds to TRBD2 (5 bases). The germline CDR1 and CDR2 sequences are LGHDT and YNNKEL (reference sequence). Trimming removed 5 bases from V and 3 bases from J, with 8 bases in between. The CDR3 covers 12 residues. CDR3: CASSSRDYEQYF. CDR3 sequence (DNA): TGTGCCAGCAGCTCCCGGGACTACGAGCAGTACTTC.

CDR3 DNA: TGTGCCAGCAGCTTTACAGCGGGAGACCACGAGCAGTACTTC. Translating gives CASSFTAGDHEQYF. The chain carries TRBV7-9 and TRBJ2-7; TRBD2 matches at 8 bases. V was clipped by 3 bases and J by 5 bases; unmatched bases: 6. Looked up from germline, CDR1 is SEHNR and CDR2 is FQNEAQ (reference sequence). The CDR3 is 14 amino acids. The variable domain in full, completed from reference TRBV7-9 and TRBJ2-7, reads DTGVSQNPRHKITKRGQNVTFRCDPISEHNRLYWYRQTLGQGPEFLTYFQNEAQLEKSRLLSDRFSAERPKGSFSTLEIQRTEQGDSAMYLCASSFTAGDHEQYFGPGTRLTVT.

This clonotype has a single count. The CDR3, as DNA: TGCGCCAGCAGCTTGATCACCGAGCAGTTCTTC. It yields the protein CASSLITEQFF. The gene calls are TRBV5-1 and TRBJ2-1; no definite D call. CDR3 length: 11 amino acids. V lost 1 base, J lost 10 bases, and 6 bases lay in between. CDR1 and CDR2 (germline): SGHRS, YFSETQ.

The chain employs TRBV7-2 and TRBJ2-3; no reliable D call. The germline CDR1 and CDR2 sequences are SGHTA and FQGNSA. The CDR3 runs 15 residues. Trimming took off 1 base at V and 0 bases at J, with 8 bases between the two ends. CDR3 loop: CASSLGTRSTDTQYF. CDR3 nucleotide sequence: TGTGCCAGCAGCTTAGGGACCCGTAGCACAGATACGCAGTATTTT.

V and J are TRBV16 and TRBJ1-1; D gene uncertain. Germline V gene lookup returns CDR1 KGHSY and CDR2 FQNENV. The ends were cut back, 1 base at V and 3 bases at J, with 15 bases in the middle. The CDR3 runs 16 residues. CDR3 bases: TGTGCCAGCAGCCAATATGGCACCGGTCTAGACACTGAAGCTTTCTTT. Residues: CASSQYGTGLDTEAFF.

The V call is TRBV12-3 or TRBV12-4, the J call TRBJ2-7; weak D call: TRBD1 (5 bases). The V end lost 8 bases, the J end lost 7 bases, and 18 bases lay between the germline ends. CDR3 length: 13 amino acids. DNA of the CDR3: TGTGCCAGCGGCCGTGGTGGGGCAAGGGAGCAGTACTTC. Residues: CASGRGGAREQYF.

V is TRBV3-1 and J is TRBJ1-1; D gene uncertain. The CDR3 totals 14 residues. The germline V gene encodes CDR1 LGHDT and CDR2 YNNKEL (reference sequence). Trimming took off 3 bases at V and 1 base at J, with 9 bases between the two ends. DNA of the CDR3: TGTGCCAGCAGCCACCTTAGTCCGAACACTGAAGCTTTCTTT. Translated, it gives CASSHLSPNTEAFF.

The chain is built from TRBV20-1 and TRBJ2-5; perhaps TRBD2 as D (6 bases). V dropped 3 bases and J dropped 3 bases, with 17 bases sitting between them. The CDR3 runs to 15 residues. Germline loops: CDR1 DFQATT, CDR2 SNEGSKA (reference sequence). The CDR3 DNA reads TGCAGTGCTAGTGCTTATGCACCGGGGGAAGAGACCCAGTACTTC. Encoded protein: CSASAYAPGEETQYF.

The rearrangement links TRBV2 to TRBJ2-7, with 11 bases that match TRBD2. Per germline, CDR1 SNHLY and CDR2 FYNNEI. V was clipped by 6 bases and J by 3 bases; unmatched bases: 10. The CDR3 contains 16 residues. The CDR3 protein is CASSRRLAGSLYEQYF. The CDR3 bases are TGTGCCAGCAGCCGTAGACTAGCGGGAAGCCTCTACGAGCAGTACTTC.

The chain couples TRBV5-1 to TRBJ2-5, with D unresolved. From germline, CDR1 is SGHRS and CDR2 YFSETQ. CDR3 length equals 13 residues. V gave up 1 base and J gave up 3 bases, with 7 bases separating them. CDR3 residues: CASSLRAKETQYF. The DNA for the CDR3 is TGCGCCAGCAGCTTGCGGGCGAAAGAGACCCAGTACTTC.

This chain uses TRBV5-4 with TRBJ2-3; 12 positions match TRBD2. The CDR3 extends over 15 amino acids. CDR1 and CDR2 (germline): SGHNT, YYREEE (reference sequence). The trim removed 3 bases at V and 5 bases at J, leaving 4 bases unmatched. As DNA, the CDR3 is TGTGCCAGCAGCTCTAGCGGGAGGGCGCAAGATACGCAGTATTTT. As protein: CASSSSGRAQDTQYF.

This chain links TRBV20-1 with TRBJ2-1; D possibly uses TRBD1 or TRBD2 (5 bases each). CDR1 and CDR2 from the germline V gene are DFQATT and SNEGSKA (reference sequence). V lost 5 bases, J lost 5 bases, and 16 bases lay in between. The CDR3 extends over 14 amino acids. This chain's CDR3 is CSARPGARDNEQFF. Written as DNA, the CDR3 is TGCAGTGCTCGACCCGGGGCCAGAGACAATGAGCAGTTCTTC.